This paragraph reports one TCR beta chain. Which antigen it targets is not known. The record has no base qualities; no much larger clone is one base away. The source of the sample is a study of blood T cell repertoires in COVID-19 (TCRdb year 2020). In the study overall: Collaborator samples came from the United States, Italy and Spain and covered acute and convalescent phases of COVID-19. The material from the prospective study consisted of cDNA or gDNA derived from T cells, B-cell-depleted T cells, or PBMCs. Subjects who had been exposed to COVID-19, were actively infected with it, or had recovered from it provided the deeply sampled blood TCRbeta repertoires that made up the dataset. The repertoires were released in a freely available public database intended as a resource for research on the immune response to SARS-CoV-2. The samples were drawn from the first 160 participants of the ongoing ImmuneRACE study and from some 1,300 subjects provided by 6 global collaborators. The sample metadata nearly always contained a de-identified subject ID, COVID-19 status, age in years and sex. Where HLA class I and class II types were available, the types were taken from metadata supplied by the sample provider, not from assay-based typing.

Collaborating institutions collected whole blood in K2EDTA tubes following their own protocols. For TCRbeta analysis, collaborators shipped samples as frozen whole blood, isolated PBMCs, or DNA extracted from either of those sample types. TCRbeta CDR3 regions were amplified from genomic DNA by means of the immunoSEQ Assay, a bias-controlled multiplex PCR. The paper's processing steps were these. Nucleated cell counts per sample were estimated from amplification of reference gene primers within the assay. To quantify the absolute abundance of each unique TCRbeta CDR3 rearrangement, sequence reads were collapsed and filtered. For each sample, productive Simpson clonality was calculated by taking the square root of Simpson's diversity index across productive rearrangements. TCRdb mirrors the immuneACCESS table, restricted to in-frame sequences. Some clones are absent from its copies; in checked studies, under half trace to an unresolved V gene, and the reason for the others is unknown. The D gene and trimming were derived from the DNA, and the V and J assignments and clone size from that table. Counted in this sample were roughly 160,000 clones; more than 70% of them appeared once. Over 9.5% of the sample rests with the top ten.

On the study overall, not on this receptor specifically: Clinical and demographic metadata were provided uncurated, with the amount varying by source and participant.

From its cysteine to its phenylalanine, the CDR3 spans 15 amino acids. Only CDR3 DNA is held: 45 bases, read in frame from base 1. Unmatched junction bases come to 8, with V trimmed by 0 bases and J by 10 bases. In the germline V gene (reference sequence), CDR1 corresponds to LGHDT and CDR2 to YNNKEL. The receptor comes from a woman of 80 years or more with active or convalescent COVID-19. The sample was peripheral blood. This chain is built from TRBV3-1 (or the pseudogene TRBV3-2) and TRBJ2-2, with 7 bases matching TRBD1. The CDR3 has the sequence CASSQDWGQMMELFF. Read as DNA, the sequence is TGTGCCAGCAGCCAAGACTGGGGACAGATGATGGAGCTGTTTTTT.